The TCR beta chain under discussion was sequenced for a study of control samples from healthy donors and cancer patients. This table comes from immunoSEQ multiplex PCR, and its TCRdb copy is limited to in-frame clones, with some not included. The sample carries about 78,000 clones, roughly 89% recorded once. CDR3 length: 19 residues. Germline CDR1 LGHNT, CDR2 FRNRAP. The V segment lost 2 bases and the J segment 2 bases; nucleotides outside the gene matches: 11. The chain is built from TRBV12-5 and TRBJ2-7, with TRBD2 matching 14 bases. The TCR sequence derives from a woman aged 60 to 75 in good health. Sequencing used blood. The CDR3 is CASGLSRGLAGAATYEQYF. The CDR3 DNA follows: TGTGCTAGTGGTTTGTCCCGGGGACTAGCGGGAGCTGCTACCTACGAGCAGTACTTC.